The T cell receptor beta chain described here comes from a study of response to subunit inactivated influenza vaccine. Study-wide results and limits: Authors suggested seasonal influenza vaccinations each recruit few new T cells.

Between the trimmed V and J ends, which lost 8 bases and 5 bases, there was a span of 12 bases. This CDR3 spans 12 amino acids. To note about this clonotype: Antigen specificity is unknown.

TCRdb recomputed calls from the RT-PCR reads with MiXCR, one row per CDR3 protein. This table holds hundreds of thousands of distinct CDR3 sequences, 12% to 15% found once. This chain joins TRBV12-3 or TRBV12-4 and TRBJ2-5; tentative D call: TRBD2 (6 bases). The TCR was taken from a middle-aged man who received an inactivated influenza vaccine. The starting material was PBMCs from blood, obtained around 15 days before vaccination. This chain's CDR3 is CASGELAETQYF. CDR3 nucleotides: TGTGCCAGCGGGGAACTAGCCGAGACCCAGTACTTC.